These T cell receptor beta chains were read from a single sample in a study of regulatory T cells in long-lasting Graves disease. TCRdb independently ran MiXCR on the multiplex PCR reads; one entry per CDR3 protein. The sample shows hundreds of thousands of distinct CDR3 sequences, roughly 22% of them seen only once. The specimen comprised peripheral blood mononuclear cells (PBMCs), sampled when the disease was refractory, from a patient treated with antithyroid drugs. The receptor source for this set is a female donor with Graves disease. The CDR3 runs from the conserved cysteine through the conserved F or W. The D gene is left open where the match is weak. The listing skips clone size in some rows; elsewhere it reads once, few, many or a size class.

CASSLMEGGTGYTF,TGTGCCAGCAGTTTAATGGAGGGTGGGACGGGCTACACCTTC,many,TRBJ1-2,.,TRBV27
CASSELADYSNQPQHF,TGTGCCAGCAGTGAACTGGCGGACTATAGCAATCAGCCCCAGCATTTT,many,TRBJ1-5,.,TRBV2
CASSLVEEAEAFF,TGTGCCAGCAGCTTAGTAGAGGAGGCTGAAGCTTTCTTT,few,TRBJ1-1,.,TRBV7-2
CASSARDRGSHQPQHF,TGTGCCAGCAGTGCCCGGGACAGGGGATCTCATCAGCCCCAGCATTTT,many,TRBJ1-5,TRBD1,TRBV28
CAWSAPYLGQDTEAFF,TGTGCCTGGAGTGCCCCTTATCTGGGGCAGGACACTGAAGCTTTCTTT,few,TRBJ1-1,.,TRBV30
CASSPTGSTGELFF,TGTGCCAGCAGTCCGACAGGATCCACCGGGGAGCTGTTTTTT,many,TRBJ2-2,.,TRBV12-3/TRBV12-4
CASRDVLSNQPQHF,TGTGCCAGCCGGGACGTTCTTAGCAATCAGCCCCAGCATTTT,few,TRBJ1-5,.,TRBV28
CSAGRRTGTSYEQYF,TGCAGTGCTGGTCGGCGGACGGGGACATCCTACGAGCAGTACTTC,many,TRBJ2-7,.,TRBV20-1
CATSKNPSGASYEQYF,TGTGCCACCAGTAAGAACCCGTCAGGGGCCTCCTACGAGCAGTACTTC,many,TRBJ2-7,.,TRBV15
CASSADRGQSPLHF,TGCGCCAGCAGCGCCGACAGGGGACAATCACCCCTCCACTTT,many,TRBJ1-6,TRBD1,TRBV5-1
CASRLPGQDLEQYF,TGTGCCAGCAGGTTACCGGGACAGGATCTCGAGCAGTACTTC,.,TRBJ2-7,TRBD1,TRBV28
CASRERTVGGYTF,TGTGCCAGCAGAGAACGGACAGTAGGTGGCTACACCTTC,many,TRBJ1-2,.,TRBV12-3/TRBV12-4
CASSVGGKETQYF,TGTGCCAGCAGCGTAGGGGGGAAAGAGACCCAGTACTTC,few,TRBJ2-5,.,TRBV9
CSASPLQGNEQFF,TGCAGTGCTTCCCCCCTCCAGGGGAATGAGCAGTTCTTC,.,TRBJ2-1,.,TRBV20-1
CASSPPRGTGELFF,TGTGCCAGCAGCCCGCCGAGAGGCACCGGGGAGCTGTTTTTT,.,TRBJ2-2,.,TRBV9
CAWSVKDSNEKLFF,TGTGCCTGGAGTGTAAAAGATTCTAATGAAAAACTGTTTTTT,.,TRBJ1-4,.,TRBV30
CASIGTETQYF,TGTGCCAGCATCGGGACAGAGACCCAGTACTTC,many,TRBJ2-5,.,TRBV2
CSALNSRQGVRDQPQHF,TGCAGTGCTCTCAACTCCCGGCAGGGGGTGAGGGATCAGCCCCAGCATTTT,few,TRBJ1-5,TRBD1,TRBV20-1
CAWSRWDRGTHGYTF,TGTGCCTGGAGTAGATGGGACAGGGGAACCCATGGCTACACCTTC,many,TRBJ1-2,TRBD1,TRBV30
CASSLVPEAELFF,TGTGCCAGCAGCTTAGTACCTGAAGCGGAACTGTTTTTT,many,TRBJ1-4,.,TRBV7-9
CASSLVLRHSGNTIYF,TGTGCCAGCAGCTTAGTTCTGCGGCACTCTGGAAACACCATATATTTT,.,TRBJ1-3,.,TRBV7-2
CASSTSGSGSYEQYF,TGTGCCAGCAGCACCAGCGGGAGTGGATCCTACGAGCAGTACTTC,many,TRBJ2-7,TRBD2,TRBV7-2
CASSPRGEPYEQYF,TGTGCCAGCAGCCCCCGGGGGGAGCCCTACGAGCAGTACTTC,.,TRBJ2-7,TRBD2,TRBV11-2
CASSRWNTEAFF,TGTGCCAGCAGTCGGTGGAACACTGAAGCTTTCTTT,many,TRBJ1-1,.,TRBV28
CASSLGTGGRETQYF,TGTGCCAGCAGCTTAGGGACGGGGGGGCGAGAGACCCAGTACTTC,many,TRBJ2-5,TRBD2,TRBV28
CASSLGQGARYEQFF,TGTGCCAGCAGCTTGGGACAGGGGGCGCGTTATGAGCAGTTCTTC,few,TRBJ2-1,TRBD1,TRBV11-2
CASSGDGSTTEAFF,TGTGCCAGCAGCGGGGACGGGAGTACTACTGAAGCTTTCTTT,many,TRBJ1-1,.,TRBV7-3
CASKMEQRNTGELFF,TGTGCCAGCAAAATGGAACAGAGGAACACCGGGGAGCTGTTTTTT,.,TRBJ2-2,.,TRBV28
CASSPGGTEQFF,TGTGCCAGCAGTCCGGGGGGGACAGAGCAGTTCTTC,.,TRBJ2-1,TRBD2,TRBV28